The rows below give T cell receptor beta chains drawn from one sample of a study of beta chain features in type 1 diabetes. The data were produced by immunoSEQ multiplex PCR, yet TCRdb's version contains in-frame clones alone and is incomplete. The repertoire includes roughly 730,000 clones, roughly 13% of them detected once, and 0.022% sits in the top ten. Sequencing was carried out using naive CD4+ T cells from blood. These receptors all stem from a man younger than 35 with type 1 diabetes. CDR3s leave out the opening cysteine and the closing phenylalanine or tryptophan.

len	v_gene	j_gene	CDR3aa
11	TRBV6-5	TRBJ1-6	ASRQGRDSPLH
11	TRBV30	TRBJ2-2	AWSTRDTGELF
11	TRBV5-4	TRBJ1-4	ASRFQGNEKLF
10	TRBV30	TRBJ2-7	AWRQGSYEQY
17	TRBV21-1	TRBJ2-6	ASSKTGTPFLSGANVLT
11	TRBV2	TRBJ1-1	ASKDGRHTEAF
11	TRBV29-1	TRBJ2-3	SSEGRLTDTQY
13	TRBV5-4	TRBJ2-1	ASSPGTSAYNEQF
13	TRBV7-6	TRBJ2-3	ASSRQGTETDTQY
11	TRBV6-1	TRBJ1-2	ASSEQGDGGYT
14	TRBV30	TRBJ2-5	AWSGTSGGSLKTQY
12	TRBV25-1	TRBJ1-6	ASSGTGGRSPLH
12	TRBV4-1	TRBJ1-3	ASSQHWTGNTIY
13	TRBV7-2	TRBJ2-1	ASSLLAGGHEEQF
11	TRBV30	TRBJ1-3	ASVRFSGNTIY
13	TRBV9	TRBJ2-3	ASTAGGGGTDTQY
14	TRBV9	TRBJ1-6	ASSPGGILGVSPLH
12	TRBV29-1	TRBJ1-2	SAEGRGANYGYT
12	TRBV7-9	TRBJ2-7	ASSLTVQPYEQY
11	TRBV29-1	TRBJ2-4	SVGAVPQNIQY
14	TRBV19	TRBJ2-5	ASSGGSGQLQETQY
11	TRBV19	TRBJ2-3	ASTTTGTDTQY
12	TRBV9	TRBJ2-4	ASSAGQGGDIQY
9	TRBV29-1	TRBJ1-2	SVEAYGGYT
13	TRBV18	TRBJ2-1	ASAPEGGQYNEQF
12	TRBV7-8	TRBJ2-2	ASSLRRTAGELF
13	TRBV27	TRBJ1-5	ASSRMTGGNQPQH
14	TRBV7-2	TRBJ1-2	ASSLEGVTSNYGYT
14	TRBV5-6	TRBJ1-1	ASSPLGGLPNTEAF
13	TRBV28	TRBJ1-2	ASSFSTGALRGYT
13	TRBV9	TRBJ1-5	ASSVFTGLNQPQH
13	TRBV1	TRBJ1-1	TSSQDLDRFTEAF
9	TRBV12-5	TRBJ2-5	ASALEETQY
12	TRBV21-1	TRBJ1-4	ASRRDRVREKLF
15	TRBV11-2	TRBJ2-3	ASSSRTSGGVQDTQY
12	TRBV18	TRBJ2-2	ASSADLFTGELF
13	TRBV5-1	TRBJ2-1	ASSLVGAGGNEQF